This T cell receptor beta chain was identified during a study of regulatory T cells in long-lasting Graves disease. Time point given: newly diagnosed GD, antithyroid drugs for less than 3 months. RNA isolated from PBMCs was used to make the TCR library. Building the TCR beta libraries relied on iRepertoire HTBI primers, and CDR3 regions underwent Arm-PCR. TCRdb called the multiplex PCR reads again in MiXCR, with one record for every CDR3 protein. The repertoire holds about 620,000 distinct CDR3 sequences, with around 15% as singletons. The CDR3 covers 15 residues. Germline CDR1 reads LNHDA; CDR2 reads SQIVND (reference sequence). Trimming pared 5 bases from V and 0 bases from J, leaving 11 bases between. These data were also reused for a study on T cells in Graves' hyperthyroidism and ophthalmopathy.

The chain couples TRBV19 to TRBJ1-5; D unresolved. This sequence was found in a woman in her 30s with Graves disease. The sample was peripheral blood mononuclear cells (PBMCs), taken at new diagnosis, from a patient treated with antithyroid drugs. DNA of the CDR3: TGTGCCAGTAGTGCCGGACGTCTTAGCAATCAGCCCCAGCATTTT. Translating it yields CASSAGRLSNQPQHF.